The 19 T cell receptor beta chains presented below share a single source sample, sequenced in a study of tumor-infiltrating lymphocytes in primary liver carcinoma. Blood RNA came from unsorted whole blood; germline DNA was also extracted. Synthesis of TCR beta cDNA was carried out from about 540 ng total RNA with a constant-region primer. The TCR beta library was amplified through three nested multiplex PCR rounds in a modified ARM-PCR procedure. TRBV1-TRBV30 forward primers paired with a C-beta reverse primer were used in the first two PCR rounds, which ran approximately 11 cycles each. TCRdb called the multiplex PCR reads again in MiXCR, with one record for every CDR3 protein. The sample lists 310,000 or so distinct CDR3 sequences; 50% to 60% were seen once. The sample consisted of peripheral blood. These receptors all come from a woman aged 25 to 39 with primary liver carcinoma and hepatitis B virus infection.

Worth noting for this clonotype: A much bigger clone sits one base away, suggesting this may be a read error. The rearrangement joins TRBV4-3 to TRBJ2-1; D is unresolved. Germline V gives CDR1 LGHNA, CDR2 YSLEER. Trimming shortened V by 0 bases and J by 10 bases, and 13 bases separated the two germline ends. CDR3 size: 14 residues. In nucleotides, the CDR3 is TGCGCCAGCAGCCAAGAGCGTGGTCCTCAGGAGCAGTTCTTC. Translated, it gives CASSQERGPQEQFF.

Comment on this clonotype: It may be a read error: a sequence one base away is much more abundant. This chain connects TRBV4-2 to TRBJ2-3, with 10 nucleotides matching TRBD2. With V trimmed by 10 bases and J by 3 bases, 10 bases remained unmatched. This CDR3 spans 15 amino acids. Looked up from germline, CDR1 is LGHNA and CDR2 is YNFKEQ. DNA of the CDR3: TGTGCCAACACTCCCCTAGCGGGAGATACAGATACGCAGTATTTT. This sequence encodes CANTPLAGDTDTQYF.

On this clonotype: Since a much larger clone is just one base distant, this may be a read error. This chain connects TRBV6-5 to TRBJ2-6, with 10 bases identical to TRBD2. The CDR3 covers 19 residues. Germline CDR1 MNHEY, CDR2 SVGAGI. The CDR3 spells CASSYSLAGVPSGANILTF. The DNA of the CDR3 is TGTGCCAGCAGTTACAGCCTAGCGGGAGTCCCCTCTGGGGCCAACATCCTGACTTTC.

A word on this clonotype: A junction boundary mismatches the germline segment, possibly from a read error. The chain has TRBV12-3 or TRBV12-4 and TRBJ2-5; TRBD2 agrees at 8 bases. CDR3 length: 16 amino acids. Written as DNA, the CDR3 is TGTGCCAGCAGTCTCTTGTTAGCGGGACACCATGAGACCCAGTACTTC. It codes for CASSLLLAGHHETQYF.

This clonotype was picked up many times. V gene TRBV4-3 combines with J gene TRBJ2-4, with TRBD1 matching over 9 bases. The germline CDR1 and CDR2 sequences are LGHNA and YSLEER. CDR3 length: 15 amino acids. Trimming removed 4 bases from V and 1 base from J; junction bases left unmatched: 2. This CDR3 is CASSRDREAKNIQYF. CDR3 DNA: TGCGCCAGCAGCCGGGACAGGGAGGCCAAAAACATTCAGTACTTC.

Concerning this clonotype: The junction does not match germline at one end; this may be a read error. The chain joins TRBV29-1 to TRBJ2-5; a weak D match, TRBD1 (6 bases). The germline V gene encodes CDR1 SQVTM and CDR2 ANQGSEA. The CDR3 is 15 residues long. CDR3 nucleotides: TGCAGTGTTGAAACCCCGACAGGTCTTGGGGAGATCCAGTACTTC. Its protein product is CSVETPTGLGEIQYF.

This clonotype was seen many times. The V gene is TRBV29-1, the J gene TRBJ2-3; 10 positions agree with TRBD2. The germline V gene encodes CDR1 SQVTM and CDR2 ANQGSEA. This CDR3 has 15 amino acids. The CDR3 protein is CTTYGGTSGTDTQYF. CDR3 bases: TGCACCACATACGGGGGGACTAGCGGCACAGATACGCAGTATTTT.

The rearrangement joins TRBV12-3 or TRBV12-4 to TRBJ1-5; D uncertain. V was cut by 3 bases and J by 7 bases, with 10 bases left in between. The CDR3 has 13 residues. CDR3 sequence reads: CASSLGGIQPQHF. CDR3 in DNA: TGTGCCAGCAGTTTGGGCGGAATACAGCCCCAGCATTTT.

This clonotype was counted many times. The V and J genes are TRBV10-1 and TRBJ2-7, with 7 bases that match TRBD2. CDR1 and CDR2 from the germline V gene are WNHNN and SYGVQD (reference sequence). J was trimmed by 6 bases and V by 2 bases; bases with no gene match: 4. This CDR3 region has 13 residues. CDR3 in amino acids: CASSESGIAEQYF. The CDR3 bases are TGCGCCAGCAGTGAGAGCGGGATCGCCGAGCAGTACTTC.

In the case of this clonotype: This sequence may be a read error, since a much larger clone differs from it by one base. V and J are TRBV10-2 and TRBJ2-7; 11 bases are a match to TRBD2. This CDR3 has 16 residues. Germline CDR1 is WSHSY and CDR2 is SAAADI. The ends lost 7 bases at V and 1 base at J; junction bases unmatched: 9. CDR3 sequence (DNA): TGCGCCAGCATGGGACTAGCGGAAGATCATTCCTACGAGCAGTACTTC. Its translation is CASMGLAEDHSYEQYF.

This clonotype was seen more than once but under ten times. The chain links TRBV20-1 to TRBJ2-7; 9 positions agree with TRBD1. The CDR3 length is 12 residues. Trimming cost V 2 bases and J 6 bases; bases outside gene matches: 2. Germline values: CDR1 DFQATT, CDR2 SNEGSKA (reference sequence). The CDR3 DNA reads TGCAGTGCTAGATGGGACAGGGTCGAGCAGTACTTC. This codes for CSARWDRVEQYF.

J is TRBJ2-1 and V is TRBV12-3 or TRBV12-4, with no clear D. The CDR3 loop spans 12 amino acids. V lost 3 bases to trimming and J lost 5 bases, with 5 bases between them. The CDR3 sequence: CASSFGDNEQFF. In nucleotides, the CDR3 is TGTGCCAGCAGTTTTGGAGACAATGAGCAGTTCTTC.

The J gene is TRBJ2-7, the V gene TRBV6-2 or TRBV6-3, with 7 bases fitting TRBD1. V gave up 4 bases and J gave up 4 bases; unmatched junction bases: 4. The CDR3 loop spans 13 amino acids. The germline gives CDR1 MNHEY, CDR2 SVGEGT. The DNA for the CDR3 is TGTGCCAGCAGTTCGACAGGGACGTACGAGCAGTACTTC. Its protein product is CASSSTGTYEQYF.

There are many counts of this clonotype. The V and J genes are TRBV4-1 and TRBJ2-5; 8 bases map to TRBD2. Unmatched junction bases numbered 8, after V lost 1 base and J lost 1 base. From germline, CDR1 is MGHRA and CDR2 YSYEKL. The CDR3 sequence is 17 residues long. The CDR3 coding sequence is TGCGCCAGCAGCCAAGGGTTTTCGAGCGGGAGCCAAGAGACCCAGTACTTC. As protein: CASSQGFSSGSQETQYF.

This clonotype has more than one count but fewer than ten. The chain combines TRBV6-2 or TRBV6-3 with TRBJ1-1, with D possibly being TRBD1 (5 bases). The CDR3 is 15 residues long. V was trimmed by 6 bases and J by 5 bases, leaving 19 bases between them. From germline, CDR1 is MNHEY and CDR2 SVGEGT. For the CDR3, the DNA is TGTGCCAGCAGCAAGACGGGGGGAAAGGCTACTGAAGCTTTCTTT. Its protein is CASSKTGGKATEAFF.

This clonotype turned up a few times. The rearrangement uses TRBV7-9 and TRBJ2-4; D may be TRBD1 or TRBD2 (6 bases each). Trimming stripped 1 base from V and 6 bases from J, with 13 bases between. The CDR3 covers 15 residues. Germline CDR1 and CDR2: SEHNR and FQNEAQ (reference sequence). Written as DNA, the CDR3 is TGTGCCAGCAGCTTAGGATACGGGGGCGGAAACATTCAGTACTTC. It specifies CASSLGYGGGNIQYF.

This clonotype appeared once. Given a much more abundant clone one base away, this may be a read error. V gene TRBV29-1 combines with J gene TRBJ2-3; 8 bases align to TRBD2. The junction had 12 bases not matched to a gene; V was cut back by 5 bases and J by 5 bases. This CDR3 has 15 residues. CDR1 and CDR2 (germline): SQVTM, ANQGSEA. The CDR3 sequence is CSVTPGLVVLDTQYF. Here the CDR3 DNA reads TGCAGCGTTACCCCGGGACTAGTGGTTTTAGATACGCAGTATTTT.

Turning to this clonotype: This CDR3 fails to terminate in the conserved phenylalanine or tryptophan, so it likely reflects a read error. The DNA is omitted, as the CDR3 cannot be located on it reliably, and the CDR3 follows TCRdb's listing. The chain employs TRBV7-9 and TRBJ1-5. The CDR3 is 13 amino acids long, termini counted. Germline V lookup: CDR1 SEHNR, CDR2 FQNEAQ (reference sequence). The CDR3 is CASSLGLNQPQRL.

The CDR3: CASGPVGRSYEQYF. The DNA for the CDR3 is TGTGCCAGCGGCCCCGTAGGTAGATCCTACGAGCAGTACTTC. The rearrangement links TRBV7-8 to TRBJ2-7; the D is unclear. V lost 8 bases to trimming and J lost 1 base, with 15 bases between them. The CDR3 spans 14 residues. Germline values: CDR1 SGHVS, CDR2 FQNEAQ.